This T cell receptor beta chain is drawn from a study of patients and donors after allogeneic stem cell transplantation. Each CDR3 protein is one row after TCRdb ran MiXCR on the RT-PCR reads. The sample has about 960,000 distinct CDR3 sequences; about a sixth are singletons. CDR3 length: 16 residues. Germline CDR1 SGHRS, CDR2 YFSETQ. The trim removed 0 bases at V and 5 bases at J, leaving 8 bases unmatched. This clonotype was seen a handful of times. The specimen sequenced was blood, either unsorted or a sorted T cell fraction (not recorded which). The sequence came from a human donor who was either an allogeneic HSCT recipient or a stem cell or donor lymphocyte infusion donor (not recorded which). It is not recorded whose cells these are; they may come from a transplant donor. V gene TRBV5-1 combines with J gene TRBJ1-5, with 7 bases that match TRBD1. The CDR3 here is CASSLAGGQGDQPQHF. CDR3 in DNA: TGCGCCAGCAGCTTGGCAGGGGGGCAGGGAGATCAGCCCCAGCATTTT. The complete variable domain, with remaining parts taken from reference TRBV5-1 and TRBJ1-5, reads KAGVTQTPRYLIKTRGQQVTLSCSPISGHRSVSWYQQTPGQGLQFLFEYFSETQRNKGNFPGRFSGRQFSNSRSEMNVSTLELGDSALYLCASSLAGGQGDQPQHFGDGTRLSIL.